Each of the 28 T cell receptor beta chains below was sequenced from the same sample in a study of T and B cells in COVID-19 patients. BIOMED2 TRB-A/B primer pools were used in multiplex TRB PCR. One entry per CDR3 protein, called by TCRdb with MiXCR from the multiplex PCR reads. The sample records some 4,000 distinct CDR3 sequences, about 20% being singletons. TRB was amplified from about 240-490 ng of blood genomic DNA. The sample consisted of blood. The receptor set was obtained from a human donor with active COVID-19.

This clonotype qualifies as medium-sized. The CDR3 nucleotides are TGTGCCAGCAGGCGGGGACTCTCGGACGGGGAGCAGTTCTTC. Amino acids: CASRRGLSDGEQFF. The V and J genes are TRBV6-2 or TRBV6-3 and TRBJ2-1; possible D gene TRBD2, 6 bases. The CDR3 runs to 14 residues. V lost 6 bases to trimming and J lost 10 bases, with 19 bases between them. Germline lookup yields CDR1 MNHEY and CDR2 SVGEGT.

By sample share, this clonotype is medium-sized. As DNA, the CDR3 is TGTGCCAGCAGTCTATCTAGCGGGAGAGGCGAGCAGTACTTC. Translation: CASSLSSGRGEQYF. The chain has TRBV12-3 or TRBV12-4 and TRBJ2-7, with 10 nucleotides matching TRBD2. J gave up 6 bases and V 5 bases, and 7 bases lay outside the gene matches. The length of the CDR3 is 14 residues.

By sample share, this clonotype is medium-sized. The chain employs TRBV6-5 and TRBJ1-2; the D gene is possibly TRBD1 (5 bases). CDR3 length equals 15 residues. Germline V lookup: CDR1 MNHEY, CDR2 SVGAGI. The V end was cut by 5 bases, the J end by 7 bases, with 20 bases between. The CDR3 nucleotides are TGTGCCAGCAGTCCGGGACGGCTTCAAGGAAGTGGCTACACCTTC. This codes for CASSPGRLQGSGYTF.

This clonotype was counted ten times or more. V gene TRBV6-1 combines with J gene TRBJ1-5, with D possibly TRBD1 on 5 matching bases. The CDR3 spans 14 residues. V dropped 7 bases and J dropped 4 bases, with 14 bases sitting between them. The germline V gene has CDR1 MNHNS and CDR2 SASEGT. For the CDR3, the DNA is TGTGCCAGCACACTCCTGACAGCTAATCAGCCCCAGCATTTT. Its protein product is CASTLLTANQPQHF.

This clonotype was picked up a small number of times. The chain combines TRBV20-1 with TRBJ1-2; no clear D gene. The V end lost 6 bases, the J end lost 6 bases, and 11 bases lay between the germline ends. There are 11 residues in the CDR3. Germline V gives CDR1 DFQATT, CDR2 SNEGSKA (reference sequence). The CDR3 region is CSAQAGHGYTF. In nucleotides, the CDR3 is TGCAGTGCCCAGGCCGGACATGGCTACACCTTC.

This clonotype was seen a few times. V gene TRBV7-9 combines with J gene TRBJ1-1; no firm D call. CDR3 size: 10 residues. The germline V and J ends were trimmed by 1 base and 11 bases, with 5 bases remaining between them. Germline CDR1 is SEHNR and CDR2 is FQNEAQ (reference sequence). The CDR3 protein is CASSLEKAFF. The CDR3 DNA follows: TGTGCCAGCAGCTTAGAAAAGGCTTTCTTT.

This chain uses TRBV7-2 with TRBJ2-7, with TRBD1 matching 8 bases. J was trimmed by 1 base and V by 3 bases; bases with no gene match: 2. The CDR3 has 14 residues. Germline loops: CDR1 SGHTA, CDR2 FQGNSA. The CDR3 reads CASSLDRASYEQYF. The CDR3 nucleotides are TGTGCCAGCAGCTTGGACAGGGCTTCCTACGAGCAGTACTTC.

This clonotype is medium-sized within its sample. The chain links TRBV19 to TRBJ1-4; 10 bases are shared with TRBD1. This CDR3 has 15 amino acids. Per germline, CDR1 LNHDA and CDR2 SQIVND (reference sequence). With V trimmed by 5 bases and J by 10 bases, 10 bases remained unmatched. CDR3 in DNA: TGTGCCAGTAGTTCGGGGACAGGGGACTATGTAAAACTGTTTTTT. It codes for CASSSGTGDYVKLFF.

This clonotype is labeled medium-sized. CDR3 sequence reads: CASSSPSAGGRETQYF. The DNA for the CDR3 is TGTGCCAGCAGTTCTCCCTCAGCGGGAGGTCGAGAGACCCAGTACTTC. This chain uses TRBV6-2 or TRBV6-3 with TRBJ2-5, with TRBD2 matching 9 bases. The CDR3 is 16 residues long. Germline-derived CDR1 and CDR2 are MNHEY and SVGEGT. The V segment lost 4 bases and the J segment 4 bases; nucleotides outside the gene matches: 10.

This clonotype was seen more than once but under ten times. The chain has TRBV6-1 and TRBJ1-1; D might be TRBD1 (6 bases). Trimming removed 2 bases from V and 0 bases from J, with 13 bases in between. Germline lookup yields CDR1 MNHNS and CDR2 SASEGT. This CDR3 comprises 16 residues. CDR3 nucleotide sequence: TGTGCCAGCAGTGAAAGAGAACCAGGGGTGAACACTGAAGCTTTCTTT. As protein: CASSEREPGVNTEAFF.

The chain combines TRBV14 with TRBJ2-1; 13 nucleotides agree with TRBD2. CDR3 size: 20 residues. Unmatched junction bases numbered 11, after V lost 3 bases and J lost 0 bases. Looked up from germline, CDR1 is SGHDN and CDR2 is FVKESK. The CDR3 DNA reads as TGTGCCAGCAGCCAGCTCCCGGGACTAGCGGGATCCCGCTCCTACAATGAGCAGTTCTTC. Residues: CASSQLPGLAGSRSYNEQFF. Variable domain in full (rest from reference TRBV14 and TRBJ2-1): EAGVTQFPSHSVIEKGQTVTLRCDPISGHDNLYWYRRVMGKEIKFLLHFVKESKQDESGMPNNRFLAERTGGTYSTLKVQPAELEDSGVYFCASSQLPGLAGSRSYNEQFFGPGTRLTVL.

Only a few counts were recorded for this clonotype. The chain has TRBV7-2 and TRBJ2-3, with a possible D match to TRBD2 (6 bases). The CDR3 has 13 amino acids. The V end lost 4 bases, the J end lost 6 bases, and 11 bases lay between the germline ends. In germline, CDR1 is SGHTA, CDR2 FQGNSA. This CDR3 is CASSSGVTDTQYF. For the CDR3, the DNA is TGTGCCAGCAGCTCGGGAGTGACCGATACGCAGTATTTT.

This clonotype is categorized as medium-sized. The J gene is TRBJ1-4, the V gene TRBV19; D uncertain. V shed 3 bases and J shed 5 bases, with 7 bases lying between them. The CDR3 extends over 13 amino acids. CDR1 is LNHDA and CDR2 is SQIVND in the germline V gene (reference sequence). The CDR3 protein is CASSIIWNEKLFF. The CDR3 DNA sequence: TGTGCCAGTAGTATCATCTGGAATGAAAAACTGTTTTTT.

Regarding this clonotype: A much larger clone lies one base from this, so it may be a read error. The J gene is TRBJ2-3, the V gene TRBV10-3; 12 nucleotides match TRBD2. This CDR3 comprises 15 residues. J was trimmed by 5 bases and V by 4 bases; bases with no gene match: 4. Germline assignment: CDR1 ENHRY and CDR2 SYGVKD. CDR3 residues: CAISGLAGDIDTQYF. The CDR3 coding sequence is TGTGCCATCAGTGGACTAGCGGGAGATATAGATACGCAGTATTTT.

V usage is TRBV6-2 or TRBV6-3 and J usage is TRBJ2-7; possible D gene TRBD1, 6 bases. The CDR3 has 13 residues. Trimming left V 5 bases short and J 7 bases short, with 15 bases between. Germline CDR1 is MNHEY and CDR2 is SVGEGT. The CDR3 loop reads CASSTDSPREQYF. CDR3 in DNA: TGTGCCAGCAGTACGGACAGCCCCCGGGAGCAGTACTTC.

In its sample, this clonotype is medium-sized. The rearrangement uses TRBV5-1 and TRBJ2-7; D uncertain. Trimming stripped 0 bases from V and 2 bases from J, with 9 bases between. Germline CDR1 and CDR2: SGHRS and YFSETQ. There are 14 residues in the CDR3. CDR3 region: CASSLEAATYEQYF. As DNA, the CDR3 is TGCGCCAGCAGCTTGGAGGCAGCTACCTACGAGCAGTACTTC.

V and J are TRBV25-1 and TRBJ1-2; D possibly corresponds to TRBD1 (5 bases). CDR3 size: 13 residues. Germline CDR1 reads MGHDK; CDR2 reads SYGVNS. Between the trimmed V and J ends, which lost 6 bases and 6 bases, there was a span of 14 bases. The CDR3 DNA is TGTGCCAGCAGCCGTGGGGGGGATCATGGCTACACCTTC. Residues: CASSRGGDHGYTF.

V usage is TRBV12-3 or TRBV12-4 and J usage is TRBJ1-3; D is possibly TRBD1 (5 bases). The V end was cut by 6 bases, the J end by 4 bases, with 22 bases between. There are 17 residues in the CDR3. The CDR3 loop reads CASSYGGGRVAGNTIYF. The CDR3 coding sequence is TGTGCCAGCAGCTACGGGGGGGGGAGGGTAGCAGGAAACACCATATATTTT.

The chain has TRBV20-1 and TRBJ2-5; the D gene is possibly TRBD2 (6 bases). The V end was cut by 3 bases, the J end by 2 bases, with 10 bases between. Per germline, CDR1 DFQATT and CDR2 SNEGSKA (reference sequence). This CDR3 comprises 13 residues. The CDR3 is CSASPSGQETQYF. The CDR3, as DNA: TGCAGTGCTAGTCCGAGCGGGCAAGAGACCCAGTACTTC.

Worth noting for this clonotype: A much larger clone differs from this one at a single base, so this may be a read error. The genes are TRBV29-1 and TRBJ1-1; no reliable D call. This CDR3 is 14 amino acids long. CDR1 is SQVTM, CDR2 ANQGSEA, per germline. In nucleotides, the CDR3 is TGCAGCGTTGAAGGAATAGGGATGAACACTGAAGCTTACTTT. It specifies CSVEGIGMNTEAYF.

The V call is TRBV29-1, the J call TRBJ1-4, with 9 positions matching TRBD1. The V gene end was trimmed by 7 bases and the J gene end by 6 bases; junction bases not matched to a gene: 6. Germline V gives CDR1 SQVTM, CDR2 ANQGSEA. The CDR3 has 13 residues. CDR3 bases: TGCAGCGCCCCGGGACAGGGTGATGAAAAACTGTTTTTT. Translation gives CSAPGQGDEKLFF. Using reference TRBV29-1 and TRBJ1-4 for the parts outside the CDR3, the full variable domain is SAVISQKPSRDICQRGTSLTIQCQVDSQVTMMFWYRQQPGQSLTLIATANQGSEATYESGFVIDKFPISRPNLTFSTLTVSNMSPEDSSIYLCSAPGQGDEKLFFGSGTQLSVL.

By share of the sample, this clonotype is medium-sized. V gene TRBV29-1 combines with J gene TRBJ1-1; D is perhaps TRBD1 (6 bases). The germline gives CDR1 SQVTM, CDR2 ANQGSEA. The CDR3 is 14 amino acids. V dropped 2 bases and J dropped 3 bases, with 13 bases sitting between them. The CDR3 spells CSVETGTYYTEAFF. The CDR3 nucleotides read TGCAGCGTTGAAACAGGGACCTATTACACTGAAGCTTTCTTT.

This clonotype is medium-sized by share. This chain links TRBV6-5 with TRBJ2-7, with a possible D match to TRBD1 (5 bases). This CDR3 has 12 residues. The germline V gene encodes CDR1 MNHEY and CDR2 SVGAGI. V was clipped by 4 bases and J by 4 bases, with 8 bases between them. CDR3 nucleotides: TGTGCCAGCAGTTCGACAGTTTACGAGCAGTACTTC. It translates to CASSSTVYEQYF.

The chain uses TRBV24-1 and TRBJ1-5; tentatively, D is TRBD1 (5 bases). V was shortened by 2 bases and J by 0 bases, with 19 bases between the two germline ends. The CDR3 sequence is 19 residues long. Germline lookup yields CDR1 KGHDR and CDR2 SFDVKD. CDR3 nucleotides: TGTGCCACCAGTGATTCGCCCAACCCCACAGGACTTAGCAATCAGCCCCAGCATTTT. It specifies CATSDSPNPTGLSNQPQHF.

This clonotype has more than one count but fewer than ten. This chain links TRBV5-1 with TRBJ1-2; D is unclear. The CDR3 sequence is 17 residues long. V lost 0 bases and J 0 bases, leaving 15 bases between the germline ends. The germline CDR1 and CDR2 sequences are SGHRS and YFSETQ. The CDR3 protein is CASSLADGSTTNYGYTF. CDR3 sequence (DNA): TGCGCCAGCAGCTTGGCCGATGGGAGTACAACTAACTATGGCTACACCTTC.

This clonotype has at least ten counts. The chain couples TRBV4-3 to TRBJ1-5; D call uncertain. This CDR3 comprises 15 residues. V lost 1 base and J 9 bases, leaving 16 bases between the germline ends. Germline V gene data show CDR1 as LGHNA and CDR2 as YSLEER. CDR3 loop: CASSQGTAWVMPQHF. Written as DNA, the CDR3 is TGCGCCAGCAGCCAAGGGACGGCCTGGGTGATGCCCCAGCATTTT.

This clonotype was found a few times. CDR3 bases: TGTGCCAGCAGTTTAGCTCTTCAGGGGGCAGATGGCTACACCTTC. Its protein product is CASSLALQGADGYTF. The chain is built from TRBV12-3 or TRBV12-4 and TRBJ1-2; 8 positions match TRBD1. The CDR3 is 15 residues long. Trimming cost V 0 bases and J 6 bases; bases outside gene matches: 6.

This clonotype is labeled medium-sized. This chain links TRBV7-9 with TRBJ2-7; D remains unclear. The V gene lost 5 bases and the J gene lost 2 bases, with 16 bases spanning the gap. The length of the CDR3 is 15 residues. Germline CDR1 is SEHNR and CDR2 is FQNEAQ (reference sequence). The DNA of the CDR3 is TGTGCCAGCAGCCGCCCCCCTCCAGGAGCCTACGAGCAGTACTTC. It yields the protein CASSRPPPGAYEQYF.